The 13 T cell receptor beta chains below were found in one sample sequenced in a study of PD-L1 blockade in urothelial cancer. Time point denoted: pretreatment peripheral blood. Profiling relied on immunoSEQ multiplex PCR, and the TCRdb table lists in-frame clones only, not all of them. This sample has roughly 77,000 clones, with roughly 84% found just once. Source: PBMCs, taken around atezolizumab (anti-PD-L1) treatment. These receptor sequences come from a woman in her 70s with urothelial cancer.

In its sample, this clone was seen a few times. V and J are TRBV6-5 and TRBJ1-2, with D tentatively TRBD1 (5 bases). V gave up 5 bases and J gave up 3 bases, with 16 bases separating them. The length of the CDR3 is 15 residues. Germline CDR1 reads MNHEY; CDR2 reads SVGAGI. CDR3 bases: TGTGCCAGCAGTCAGACCGCCAGGGCGTACTATGGCTACACCTTC. This gives the protein CASSQTARAYYGYTF.

The chain recombines TRBV6-6 with TRBJ2-5, with D tentatively TRBD1 (5 bases). V gave up 0 bases and J gave up 4 bases, with 9 bases separating them. The CDR3 runs to 14 residues. Germline values: CDR1 MNHNY, CDR2 SVGAGI (reference sequence). CDR3 in amino acids: CASSYSGASETQYF. The CDR3 nucleotides are TGTGCCAGCAGTTACTCTGGGGCATCAGAGACCCAGTACTTC.

J is TRBJ2-7 and V is TRBV10-1; TRBD2 matches at 8 bases. V lost 6 bases, J lost 3 bases, and 7 bases stayed unmatched. The CDR3 extends over 14 amino acids. Germline CDR1 and CDR2: WNHNN and SYGVQD (reference sequence). The CDR3 here is CASSPGTRGYEQYF. DNA for the CDR3: TGCGCCAGCAGCCCCGGGACTAGAGGCTACGAGCAGTACTTC.

This clone was seen just once. The chain employs TRBV5-1 and TRBJ2-5; TRBD2 agrees at 7 bases. Germline assignment: CDR1 SGHRS and CDR2 YFSETQ. This CDR3 is built from 16 residues. V shed 4 bases, J shed 4 bases, and the junction held 13 bases outside the gene matches. The CDR3 DNA reads TGCGCCAGCAGCCTTAATGGGGGGAGGGCCGGAGAGACCCAGTACTTC. Amino acids: CASSLNGGRAGETQYF.

This clone was detected ten times or more. The chain joins TRBV10-2 to TRBJ1-1; D may be TRBD1 (5 bases). V was pared by 10 bases and J by 1 base, with 13 bases between. The germline gives CDR1 WSHSY, CDR2 SAAADI. This CDR3 is built from 13 residues. CDR3 in amino acids: CATAGWENTEAFF. The DNA of the CDR3 is TGCGCCACAGCAGGGTGGGAGAACACTGAAGCTTTCTTT.

This chain connects TRBV2 to TRBJ2-3; 10 bases fit TRBD1. The CDR3 consists of 15 residues. The ends lost 6 bases at V and 2 bases at J; junction bases unmatched: 5. Germline V gives CDR1 SNHLY, CDR2 FYNNEI. CDR3 in amino acids: CASRKGQGYTDTQYF. CDR3 bases: TGTGCCAGCAGGAAGGGACAGGGGTACACAGATACGCAGTATTTT.

This clone was counted only a few times. V usage is TRBV4-2 and J usage is TRBJ2-3; D unclear. V was cut by 0 bases and J by 6 bases, with 13 bases left in between. Looked up from germline, CDR1 is LGHNA and CDR2 is YNFKEQ. There are 15 residues in the CDR3. CDR3: CASSQDSVETDTQYF. The CDR3 DNA follows: TGTGCCAGCAGCCAAGACTCAGTCGAAACCGATACGCAGTATTTT.

The chain recombines TRBV6-1 with TRBJ2-5; 10 bases are shared with TRBD1. The CDR3 has 13 residues. Trimming cost V 6 bases and J 7 bases; bases outside gene matches: 5. Per the germline V gene, CDR1 is MNHNS and CDR2 is SASEGT. This CDR3 is CASRDRGLGTQYF. CDR3 coding DNA: TGTGCCAGCAGGGACAGGGGGTTGGGGACCCAGTACTTC.

The table lists this clone with a few counts. The chain couples TRBV4-1 to TRBJ2-3; 13 positions agree with TRBD2. The V and J ends lost 4 bases and 4 bases, in that order; junction bases with no gene match: 2. The CDR3 consists of 15 residues. Germline assignment: CDR1 MGHRA and CDR2 YSYEKL. The DNA for the CDR3 is TGCGCCAGCAGCCGGACTAGCGGGAGCCCAGATACGCAGTATTTT. Amino acids: CASSRTSGSPDTQYF.

The chain links TRBV7-3 to TRBJ2-2; D unclear. CDR3 size: 13 residues. Germline CDR1 SGHTA, CDR2 FQGTGA. Trimming removed 4 bases from V and 5 bases from J, with 8 bases in between. The CDR3 coding sequence is TGTGCCAGCAGCTCCTCCAGGACCGGGGAGCTGTTTTTT. Amino acids: CASSSSRTGELFF.

The genes are TRBV9 and TRBJ1-2; D may be TRBD1 (6 bases). The CDR3 sequence is 16 residues long. The V gene lost 0 bases and the J gene lost 0 bases, with 12 bases spanning the gap. Germline V gene data show CDR1 as SGDLS and CDR2 as YYNGEE. In DNA form, the CDR3 reads TGTGCCAGCAGCGTAGTAGGGGACAATTCTAACTATGGCTACACCTTC. Residues: CASSVVGDNSNYGYTF.

The genes are TRBV11-2 and TRBJ1-1; D remains ambiguous. Trimming took off 3 bases at V and 3 bases at J, with 14 bases between the two ends. The CDR3 spans 15 residues. Germline-derived CDR1 and CDR2 are SGHAT and FQNNGV. The CDR3 bases are TGTGCCAGCAGCTTTGAGACGTCGAGGGACACTGAAGCTTTCTTT. Encoded protein: CASSFETSRDTEAFF.

This clone was counted once. This sequence joins TRBV19 and TRBJ1-5, with TRBD1 matching over 12 bases. The CDR3 extends over 15 amino acids. V trimming: 3 bases; J trimming: 6 bases; junction bases outside the gene matches: 3. In germline, CDR1 is LNHDA, CDR2 SQIVND (reference sequence). The CDR3 DNA is TGTGCCAGTAGTATGTGGGACAGGGGGCCTCAGCCCCAGCATTTT. This codes for CASSMWDRGPQPQHF.